A single sample gave rise to the 17 T cell receptor beta chains below, sequenced in a study of cytomegalovirus exposure and HLA in healthy donors. Data came from immunoSEQ multiplex PCR; TCRdb stores just in-frame clones and leaves some out. Here the sample spans some 99,000 clones, 85% to 90% being singletons. The material sequenced was PBMCs. These receptor sequences come from a woman aged 18 to 35 in good health and CMV-seronegative.

The rearrangement uses TRBV30 and TRBJ2-7, with D hard to call. V was trimmed by 2 bases and J by 6 bases, leaving 11 bases between them. Per germline, CDR1 GTSNPN and CDR2 SVGIG (reference sequence). This CDR3 has 12 amino acids. The CDR3 nucleotides are TGTGCCTGGAGTCACCCCCTACGCGAGCAGTACTTC. It codes for CAWSHPLREQYF. Supplemented by reference TRBV30 and TRBJ2-7, the full variable domain reads SQTIHQWPATLVQPVGSPLSLECTVEGTSNPNLYWYRQAAGRGLQLLFYSVGIGQISSEVPQNLSASRPQDRQFILSSKKLLLSDSGFYLCAWSHPLREQYFGPGTRLTVT.

The rearrangement uses TRBV2 and TRBJ2-5; unclear D gene. The V end lost 4 bases, the J end lost 5 bases, and 5 bases lay between the germline ends. CDR1 is SNHLY and CDR2 is FYNNEI in the germline V gene. This CDR3 is built from 11 residues. DNA for the CDR3: TGTGCCAGCAGTGGGCACGAGACCCAGTACTTC. Protein: CASSGHETQYF.

This clone was recorded once. The CDR3 nucleotides are TGCGCCAGCAGCCATGGATACAGGGAAGGATACAATGAGCAGTTCTTC. Protein product: CASSHGYREGYNEQFF. The chain combines TRBV4-1 with TRBJ2-1; maybe TRBD1 (6 bases). The length of the CDR3 is 16 residues. Germline values: CDR1 MGHRA, CDR2 YSYEKL. Trimming removed 3 bases at V and 4 bases at J, with 16 bases between.

CDR3: CASSTRLAGEAYEQYF. The CDR3 DNA is TGCGCCAGCAGCACCAGACTAGCGGGGGAGGCCTACGAGCAGTACTTC. The chain joins TRBV5-1 to TRBJ2-7, with 12 bases identical to TRBD2. Germline V gives CDR1 SGHRS, CDR2 YFSETQ. The J segment lost 2 bases and the V segment lost 4 bases, leaving 7 bases of the junction unmatched. This CDR3 is built from 16 residues.

The CDR3 loop reads CASSRPSQGGLDQPQHF. CDR3 nucleotide sequence: TGTGCCAGCAGCCGACCCTCCCAGGGAGGGTTAGATCAGCCCCAGCATTTT. The chain joins TRBV27 to TRBJ1-5, with D tentatively TRBD1 (5 bases). The CDR3 has 17 amino acids. Trimming took off 6 bases at V and 5 bases at J, with 23 bases between the two ends. Germline V gene lookup returns CDR1 MNHEY and CDR2 SMNVEV (reference sequence).

The chain employs TRBV28 and TRBJ1-5; 9 nucleotides line up with TRBD1. The CDR3 has 16 amino acids. Trimming removed 5 bases from V and 5 bases from J; junction bases left unmatched: 10. Germline CDR1 MDHEN, CDR2 SYDVKM. This chain's CDR3 is CASSTTGGTPYQPQHF. The CDR3 nucleotides are TGTGCCAGCAGTACCACAGGGGGCACACCTTATCAGCCCCAGCATTTT.

In this sample, this clone turned up once. This chain links TRBV4-1 with TRBJ2-1; D is possibly TRBD2 (5 bases). V lost 1 base and J lost 6, with 16 bases in between. CDR1 and CDR2 from the germline V gene are MGHRA and YSYEKL. This CDR3 is 16 amino acids long. For the CDR3, the DNA is TGCGCCAGCAGCCAAGTTCTAGCAGGTACTTTCAATGAGCAGTTCTTC. Amino acids: CASSQVLAGTFNEQFF.

V usage is TRBV4-1 and J usage is TRBJ2-5, with D tentatively TRBD2 (7 bases). This CDR3 region has 18 residues. Germline CDR1 and CDR2: MGHRA and YSYEKL. The germline V and J ends were trimmed by 4 bases and 2 bases, with 23 bases remaining between them. The CDR3 loop reads CASSPTTGVGGVQETQYF. In nucleotides, the CDR3 is TGCGCCAGCAGCCCAACGACGGGGGTAGGGGGGGTACAAGAGACCCAGTACTTC.

CDR3 bases: TGTGCCAGTAGGGCGGTACAGGGAAATCAGCCCCAGCATTTT. Amino acid sequence: CASRAVQGNQPQHF. The chain combines TRBV19 with TRBJ1-5; D is possibly TRBD1 (6 bases). This CDR3 has 14 amino acids. The germline gives CDR1 LNHDA, CDR2 SQIVND (reference sequence). V was cut by 6 bases and J by 4 bases, with 13 bases left in between.

The rearrangement links TRBV5-6 to TRBJ2-6; D not certain. CDR1 is SGHDT and CDR2 is YYEEEE in the germline V gene. V was cut by 2 bases and J by 2 bases, with 8 bases left in between. The CDR3 consists of 15 residues. The CDR3 nucleotides read TGTGCCAGCAGCTTCGCTGGGCCTGGGGCCAACGTCCTGACTTTC. The encoded protein is CASSFAGPGANVLTF.

The gene calls are TRBV2 and TRBJ2-1; TRBD2 matches at 9 bases. Trimming cost V 5 bases and J 0 bases; bases outside gene matches: 5. CDR3 length: 16 residues. Germline loops: CDR1 SNHLY, CDR2 FYNNEI. CDR3 DNA: TGTGCCAGCAGTTTAAGCGGGGGGAGCTCCTACAATGAGCAGTTCTTC. Protein sequence: CASSLSGGSSYNEQFF.

V and J are TRBV13 and TRBJ1-3; D not resolved. The CDR3 has 16 amino acids. Trimming took off 2 bases at V and 0 bases at J, with 11 bases between the two ends. Germline V gene lookup returns CDR1 PRHDT and CDR2 FYEKMQ (reference sequence). In DNA, the CDR3 is TGTGCCAGCAGCTTATCCCCGAGCGGCTCTGGAAACACCATATATTTT. It yields the protein CASSLSPSGSGNTIYF.

This chain connects TRBV7-9 to TRBJ2-1, with TRBD2 matching 9 bases. The CDR3 is made up of 15 amino acids. In germline, CDR1 is SEHNR, CDR2 FQNEAQ (reference sequence). Unmatched junction bases numbered 12, after V lost 3 bases and J lost 12 bases. Written as DNA, the CDR3 is TGTGCCAGCAGCTTGAGGGTAGCGGGAGATATCGGGCAGTTCTTC. Protein product: CASSLRVAGDIGQFF.

V is TRBV5-6 and J is TRBJ2-1, with D possibly matching TRBD2 (6 bases). CDR3 size: 13 residues. Germline assignment: CDR1 SGHDT and CDR2 YYEEEE. CDR3 amino acids: CASLLAGYNEQFF. The CDR3 bases are TGTGCTTCTTTGTTGGCGGGATACAATGAGCAGTTCTTC.

This sequence joins TRBV27 and TRBJ1-2; no definite D call. V gave up 6 bases and J gave up 0 bases, with 14 bases separating them. Germline lookup yields CDR1 MNHEY and CDR2 SMNVEV (reference sequence). This CDR3 spans 15 amino acids. CDR3 amino acids: CASRQMRSTNYGYTF. CDR3 DNA sequence: TGTGCCAGCAGGCAAATGAGGTCTACTAACTATGGCTACACCTTC.

The chain is built from TRBV11-1 and TRBJ2-5; 7 bases are a match to TRBD1. From germline, CDR1 is SGHAT and CDR2 FQDESV (reference sequence). This CDR3 has 14 amino acids. V dropped 1 base and J dropped 5; count of bases not matched to a gene: 4. The CDR3 loop reads CASSLDRGEETQYF. The CDR3 coding sequence is TGTGCCAGCAGCTTAGACAGGGGAGAGGAGACCCAGTACTTC.

The chain carries TRBV6-1 and TRBJ2-3; 7 nucleotides line up with TRBD1. The CDR3 extends over 12 amino acids. Per germline, CDR1 MNHNS and CDR2 SASEGT. V gave up 8 bases and J gave up 4 bases; unmatched junction bases: 3. The CDR3 sequence: CASHRGADTQYF. The DNA for the CDR3 is TGTGCCAGCCACAGGGGCGCAGATACGCAGTATTTT.